The 9 T cell receptor beta chains below come from one sample, sequenced in a study of T cell responses to AZD1222 COVID-19 vaccine. Assay used: immunoSEQ multiplex PCR; TCRdb lists only in-frame clones, some missing. The data contain more than 110,000 clones, approximately 92% of them seen just once; the ten biggest clones take up approximately 3.8%. The starting material was peripheral blood, obtained 28 days after the second AZD1222 dose. The source is an adult who received the AZD1222 COVID-19 vaccine.

This sequence joins TRBV5-6 and TRBJ1-1, with D possibly being TRBD1 (5 bases). Per the germline V gene, CDR1 is SGHDT and CDR2 is YYEEEE. This CDR3 spans 12 amino acids. The V end was cut by 0 bases, the J end by 8 bases, with 8 bases between. The CDR3 DNA follows: TGTGCCAGCAGCTTGGTCCAGGGCGAAGCTTTCTTT. Its protein is CASSLVQGEAFF.

This CDR3 reads CASSPGRASTDTQYF. CDR3 bases: TGTGCCAGCAGCCCCGGGAGGGCTAGCACAGATACGCAGTATTTT. The chain links TRBV7-3 to TRBJ2-3; TRBD2 matches at 8 bases. CDR1 is SGHTA, CDR2 FQGTGA, per germline. The ends lost 5 bases at V and 0 bases at J; junction bases unmatched: 4. The CDR3 runs to 15 residues.

V and J are TRBV28 and TRBJ2-3, with TRBD1 identical over 7 bases. The V gene end was trimmed by 4 bases and the J gene end by 3 bases; junction bases not matched to a gene: 7. Germline values: CDR1 MDHEN, CDR2 SYDVKM. The CDR3 contains 15 residues. CDR3 DNA: TGTGCCAGCAGTTCCCAAGGACAGGCTACAGATACGCAGTATTTT. As protein: CASSSQGQATDTQYF.

The rearrangement joins TRBV28 to TRBJ2-5; D ambiguous. CDR1 MDHEN and CDR2 SYDVKM come from the germline V gene. V lost 7 bases, J lost 3 bases, and 12 bases lay in between. CDR3 length: 13 residues. The DNA for the CDR3 is TGTGCCAGCATAAATCCAGCCAAAGAGACCCAGTACTTC. Encoded protein: CASINPAKETQYF.

The table lists this clone with a few counts. The rearrangement links TRBV7-9 to TRBJ2-2; D is undetermined. There are 11 residues in the CDR3. Germline V CDR1 and CDR2: SEHNR, FQNEAQ (reference sequence). V was trimmed by 4 bases and J by 3 bases, leaving 0 bases between them. This CDR3 is CASSYTGELFF. The CDR3 DNA reads as TGTGCCAGCAGCTACACCGGGGAGCTGTTTTTT. The full variable domain, completed using reference TRBV7-9 and TRBJ2-2, is DTGVSQNPRHKITKRGQNVTFRCDPISEHNRLYWYRQTLGQGPEFLTYFQNEAQLEKSRLLSDRFSAERPKGSFSTLEIQRTEQGDSAMYLCASSYTGELFFGEGSRLTVL.

The chain is built from TRBV10-3 and TRBJ2-1; D is unresolved. This CDR3 is 14 amino acids long. Germline CDR1 reads ENHRY; CDR2 reads SYGVKD. Trimming took 10 bases from V and 2 from J, leaving 15 bases between them. The CDR3: CATRSVSTYNEQFF. The DNA for the CDR3 is TGTGCCACAAGAAGCGTTAGTACCTACAATGAGCAGTTCTTC.

The CDR3 protein is CASSSSASGNEQFF. CDR3 in DNA: TGTGCCAGCAGCTCGTCGGCCTCGGGGAATGAGCAGTTCTTC. This chain uses TRBV11-2 with TRBJ2-1, with D possibly matching TRBD2 (5 bases). The CDR3 runs 14 residues. Germline CDR1 and CDR2: SGHAT and FQNNGV. The V and J ends lost 4 bases and 7 bases respectively, with 14 bases between them.

The V call is TRBV4-2, the J call TRBJ2-1; TRBD1 might be the D (7 bases). The CDR3 length is 16 residues. The ends were cut back, 1 base at V and 0 bases at J, with 10 bases in the middle. Germline CDR1 LGHNA, CDR2 YNFKEQ. This chain's CDR3 is CASSQVQGGSYNEQFF. The CDR3 nucleotides read TGTGCCAGCAGCCAAGTCCAGGGGGGCTCCTACAATGAGCAGTTCTTC.

The chain employs TRBV11-2 and TRBJ1-6; the D is unclear. CDR1 and CDR2 (germline): SGHAT, FQNNGV. The CDR3 is 14 residues long. Trimming took off 2 bases at V and 7 bases at J, with 9 bases between the two ends. CDR3 in amino acids: CASSLSIGNSPLHF. As DNA, the CDR3 is TGTGCCAGCAGCTTAAGCATCGGGAATTCACCCCTCCACTTT. The variable domain in full, completed from reference TRBV11-2 and TRBJ1-6, reads EAGVAQSPRYKIIEKRQSVAFWCNPISGHATLYWYQQILGQGPKLLIQFQNNGVVDDSQLPKDRFSAERLKGVDSTLKIQPAKLEDSAVYLCASSLSIGNSPLHFGNGTRLTVT.